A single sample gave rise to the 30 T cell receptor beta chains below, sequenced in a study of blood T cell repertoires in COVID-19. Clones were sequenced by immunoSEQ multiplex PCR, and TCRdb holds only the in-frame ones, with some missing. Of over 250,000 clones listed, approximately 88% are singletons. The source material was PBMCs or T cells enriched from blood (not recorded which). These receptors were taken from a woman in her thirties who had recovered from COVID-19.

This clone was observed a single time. The CDR3 reads CASSEAQGAGYREYF. In DNA, the CDR3 is TGTGCCAGCAGTGAAGCTCAAGGTGCGGGGTACCGGGAGTACTTC. This chain connects TRBV6-1 to TRBJ2-5, with a possible D match to TRBD2 (6 bases). This CDR3 region has 15 residues. V was cut by 0 bases and J by 12 bases, with 20 bases left in between. Germline V gives CDR1 MNHNS, CDR2 SASEGT.

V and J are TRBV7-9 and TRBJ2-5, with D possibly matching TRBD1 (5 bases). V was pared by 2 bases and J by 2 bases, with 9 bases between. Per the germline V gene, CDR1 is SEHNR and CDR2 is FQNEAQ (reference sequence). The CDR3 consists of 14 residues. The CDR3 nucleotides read TGTGCCAGCAGCTTATTAGGGGATCAAGAGACCCAGTACTTC. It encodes CASSLLGDQETQYF.

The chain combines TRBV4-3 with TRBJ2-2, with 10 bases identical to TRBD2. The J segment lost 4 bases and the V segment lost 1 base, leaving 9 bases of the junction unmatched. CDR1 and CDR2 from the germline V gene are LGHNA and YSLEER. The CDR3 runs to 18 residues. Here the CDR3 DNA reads TGCGCCAGCAGCCAAGTCGTGGCTAGCGGGGGCCGCACCGGGGAGCTGTTTTTT. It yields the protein CASSQVVASGGRTGELFF.

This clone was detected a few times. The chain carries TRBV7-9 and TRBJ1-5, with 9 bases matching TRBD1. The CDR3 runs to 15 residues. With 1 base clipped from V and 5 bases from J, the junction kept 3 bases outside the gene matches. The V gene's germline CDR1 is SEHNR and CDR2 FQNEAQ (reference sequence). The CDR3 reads CASSLGDRDDQPQHF. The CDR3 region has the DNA TGTGCCAGCAGCTTAGGGGACAGGGATGATCAGCCCCAGCATTTT.

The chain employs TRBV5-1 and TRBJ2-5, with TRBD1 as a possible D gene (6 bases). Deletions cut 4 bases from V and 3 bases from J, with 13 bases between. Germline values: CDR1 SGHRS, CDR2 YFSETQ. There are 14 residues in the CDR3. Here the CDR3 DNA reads TGCGCCAGCAGCCCGGGACACGGAAAAGAGACCCAGTACTTC. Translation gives CASSPGHGKETQYF.

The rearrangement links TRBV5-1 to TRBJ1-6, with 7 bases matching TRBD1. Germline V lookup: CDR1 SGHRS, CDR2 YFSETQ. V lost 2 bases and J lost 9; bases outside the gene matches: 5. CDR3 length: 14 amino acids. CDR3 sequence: CASSFTGDGSPLHF. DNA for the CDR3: TGCGCCAGCAGCTTTACAGGGGATGGTTCACCCCTCCACTTT.

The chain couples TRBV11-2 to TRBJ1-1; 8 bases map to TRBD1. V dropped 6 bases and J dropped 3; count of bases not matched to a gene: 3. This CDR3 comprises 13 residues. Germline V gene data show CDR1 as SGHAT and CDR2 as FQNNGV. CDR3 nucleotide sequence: TGTGCCAGCAGACAGGGGGGGTACACTGAAGCTTTCTTT. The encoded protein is CASRQGGYTEAFF.

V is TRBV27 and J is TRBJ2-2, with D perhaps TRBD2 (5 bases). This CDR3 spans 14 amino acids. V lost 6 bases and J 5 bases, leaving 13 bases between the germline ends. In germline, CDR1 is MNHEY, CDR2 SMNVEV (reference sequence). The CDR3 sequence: CASSINSATGELFF. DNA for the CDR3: TGTGCCAGCAGCATTAATAGCGCTACCGGGGAGCTGTTTTTT.

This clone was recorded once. Here the CDR3 DNA reads TGTGCCAGCAGCCTCATACGGACAGGTACCTACGAGCAGTACTTC. It encodes CASSLIRTGTYEQYF. This rearrangement joins TRBV5-8 to TRBJ2-7; 7 bases agree with TRBD1. CDR1 and CDR2 (germline): SGHTS, YDEGEE. There are 15 residues in the CDR3. Trimming at V came to 4 bases and at J to 2 bases, leaving 9 bases not matched to a gene.

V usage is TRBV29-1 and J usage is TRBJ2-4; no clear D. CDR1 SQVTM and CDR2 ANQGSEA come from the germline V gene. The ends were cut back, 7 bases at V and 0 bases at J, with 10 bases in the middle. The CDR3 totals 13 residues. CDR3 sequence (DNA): TGCAGCGGCTACAGTTTAGCCAAAAACATTCAGTACTTC. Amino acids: CSGYSLAKNIQYF.

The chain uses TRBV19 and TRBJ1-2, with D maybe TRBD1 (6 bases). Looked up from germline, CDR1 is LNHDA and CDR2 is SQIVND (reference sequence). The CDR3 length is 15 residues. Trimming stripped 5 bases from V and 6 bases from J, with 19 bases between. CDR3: CASSPLGTGLDGYTF. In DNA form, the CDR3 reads TGTGCCAGTAGTCCACTAGGCACAGGGTTGGATGGCTACACCTTC. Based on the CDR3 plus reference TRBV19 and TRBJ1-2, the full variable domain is DGGITQSPKYLFRKEGQNVTLSCEQNLNHDAMYWYRQDPGQGLRLIYYSQIVNDFQKGDIAEGYSVSREKKESFPLTVTSAQKNPTAFYLCASSPLGTGLDGYTFGSGTRLTVV.

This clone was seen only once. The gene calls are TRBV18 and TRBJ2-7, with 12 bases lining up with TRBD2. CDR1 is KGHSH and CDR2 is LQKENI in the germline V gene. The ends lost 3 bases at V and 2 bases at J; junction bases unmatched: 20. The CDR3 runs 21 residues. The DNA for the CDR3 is TGTGCCAGCTCACCTTTCCGGGCGCCTAGCGGGGGGGCCGGAACCCCCTACGAGCAGTACTTC. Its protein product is CASSPFRAPSGGAGTPYEQYF.

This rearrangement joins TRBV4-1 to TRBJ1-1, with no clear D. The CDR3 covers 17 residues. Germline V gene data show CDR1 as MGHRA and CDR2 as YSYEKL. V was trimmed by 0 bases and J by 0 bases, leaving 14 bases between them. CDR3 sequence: CASSQDRQAPLNTEAFF. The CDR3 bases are TGCGCCAGCAGCCAAGACCGACAAGCCCCATTGAACACTGAAGCTTTCTTT.

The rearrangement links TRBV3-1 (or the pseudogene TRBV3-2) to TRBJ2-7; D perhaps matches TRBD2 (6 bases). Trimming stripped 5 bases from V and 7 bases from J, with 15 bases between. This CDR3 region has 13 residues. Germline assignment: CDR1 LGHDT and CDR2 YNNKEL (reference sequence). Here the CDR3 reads CASSSRRGLEQYF. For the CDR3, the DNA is TGTGCCAGCAGCTCCCGGAGGGGTCTGGAGCAGTACTTC.

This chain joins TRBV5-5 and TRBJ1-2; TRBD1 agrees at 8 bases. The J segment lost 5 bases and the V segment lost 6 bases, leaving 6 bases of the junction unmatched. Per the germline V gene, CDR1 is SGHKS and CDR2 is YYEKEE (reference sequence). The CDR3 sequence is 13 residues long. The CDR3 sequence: CASTRTGLYGYTF. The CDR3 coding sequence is TGTGCCAGCACCAGGACAGGGCTATATGGCTACACCTTC.

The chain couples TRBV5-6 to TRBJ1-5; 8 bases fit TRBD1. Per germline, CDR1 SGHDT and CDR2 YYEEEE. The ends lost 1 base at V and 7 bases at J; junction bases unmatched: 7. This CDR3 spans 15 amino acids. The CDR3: CASSLRNRGRQPQHF. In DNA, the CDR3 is TGTGCCAGCAGCTTGAGAAACAGGGGGAGGCAGCCCCAGCATTTT. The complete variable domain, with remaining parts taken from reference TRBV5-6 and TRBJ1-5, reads DAGVTQSPTHLIKTRGQQVTLRCSPKSGHDTVSWYQQALGQGPQFIFQYYEEEERQRGNFPDRFSGHQFPNYSSELNVNALLLGDSALYLCASSLRNRGRQPQHFGDGTRLSIL.

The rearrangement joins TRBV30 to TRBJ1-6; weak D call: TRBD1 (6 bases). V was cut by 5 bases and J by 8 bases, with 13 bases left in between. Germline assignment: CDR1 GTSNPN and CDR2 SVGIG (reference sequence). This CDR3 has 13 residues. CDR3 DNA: TGTGCCTGGGCCGGGACAAATTATTCACCCCTCCACTTT. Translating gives CAWAGTNYSPLHF.

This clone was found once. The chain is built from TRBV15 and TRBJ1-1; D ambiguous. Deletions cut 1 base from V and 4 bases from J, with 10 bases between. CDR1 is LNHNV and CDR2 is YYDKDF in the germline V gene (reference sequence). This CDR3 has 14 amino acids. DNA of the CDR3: TGTGCCACCAGCAGAGCAATGGGCATCACTGAAGCTTTCTTT. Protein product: CATSRAMGITEAFF.

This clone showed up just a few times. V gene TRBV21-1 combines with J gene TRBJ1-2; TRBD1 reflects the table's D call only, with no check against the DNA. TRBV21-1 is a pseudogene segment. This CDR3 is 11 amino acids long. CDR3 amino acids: CASDNSDRLTF. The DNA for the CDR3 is TGTGCCAGCGACAACTCGGACAGGCTAACATTC.

The CDR3 DNA sequence: TGTGCCAGCAGTTACGATCGCGGGCAGTCCGATTTGAGGGAGACCCAGTACTTC. It yields the protein CASSYDRGQSDLRETQYF. The chain combines TRBV6-2 or TRBV6-3 with TRBJ2-5; maybe TRBD2 (5 bases). CDR3 length: 18 amino acids. V gave up 2 bases and J gave up 5 bases, with 24 bases separating them. Per the germline V gene, CDR1 is MNHEY and CDR2 is SVGEGT.

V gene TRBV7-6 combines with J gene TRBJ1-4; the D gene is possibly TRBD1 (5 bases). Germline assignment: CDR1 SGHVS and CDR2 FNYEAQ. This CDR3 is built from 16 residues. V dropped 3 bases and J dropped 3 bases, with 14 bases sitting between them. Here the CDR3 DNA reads TGTGCCAGCAGCTTCCGTATCCTAGGGGCTAATGAAAAACTGTTTTTT. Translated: CASSFRILGANEKLFF.

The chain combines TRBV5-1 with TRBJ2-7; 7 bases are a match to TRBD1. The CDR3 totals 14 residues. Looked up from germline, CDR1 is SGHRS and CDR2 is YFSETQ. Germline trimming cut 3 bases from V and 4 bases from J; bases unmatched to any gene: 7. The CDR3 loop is CASSWTGAQYEQYF. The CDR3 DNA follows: TGCGCCAGCAGCTGGACAGGCGCCCAATACGAGCAGTACTTC.

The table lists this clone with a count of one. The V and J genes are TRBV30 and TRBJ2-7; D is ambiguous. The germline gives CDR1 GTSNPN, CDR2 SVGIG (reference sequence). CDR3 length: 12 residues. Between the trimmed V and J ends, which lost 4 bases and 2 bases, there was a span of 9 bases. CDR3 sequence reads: CAWTDKPYEQYF. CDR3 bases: TGTGCCTGGACCGACAAGCCCTACGAGCAGTACTTC. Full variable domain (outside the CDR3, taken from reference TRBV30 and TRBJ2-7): SQTIHQWPATLVQPVGSPLSLECTVEGTSNPNLYWYRQAAGRGLQLLFYSVGIGQISSEVPQNLSASRPQDRQFILSSKKLLLSDSGFYLCAWTDKPYEQYFGPGTRLTVT.

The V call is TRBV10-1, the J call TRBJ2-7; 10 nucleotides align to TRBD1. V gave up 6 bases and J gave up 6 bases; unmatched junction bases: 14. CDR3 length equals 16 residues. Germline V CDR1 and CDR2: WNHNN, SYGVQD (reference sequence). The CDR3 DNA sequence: TGCGCCAGCAGGGAGAGGCCCGTCGGACAGGGGGGCGAGCAGTACTTC. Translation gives CASRERPVGQGGEQYF.

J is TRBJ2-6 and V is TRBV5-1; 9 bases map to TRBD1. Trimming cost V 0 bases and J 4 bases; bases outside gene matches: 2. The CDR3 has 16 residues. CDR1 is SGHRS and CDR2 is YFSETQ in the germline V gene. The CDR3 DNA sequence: TGCGCCAGCAGCTTGGGGACAGGGGTAGGGGCCAACGTCCTGACTTTC. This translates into CASSLGTGVGANVLTF.

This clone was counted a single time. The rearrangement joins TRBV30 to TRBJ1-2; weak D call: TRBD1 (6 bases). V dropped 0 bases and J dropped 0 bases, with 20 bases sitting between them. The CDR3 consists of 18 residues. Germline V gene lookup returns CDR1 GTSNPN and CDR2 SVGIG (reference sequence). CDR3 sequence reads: CAWSVPGWGRHSNYGYTF. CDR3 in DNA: TGTGCCTGGAGTGTACCCGGGTGGGGGCGCCACTCTAACTATGGCTACACCTTC.

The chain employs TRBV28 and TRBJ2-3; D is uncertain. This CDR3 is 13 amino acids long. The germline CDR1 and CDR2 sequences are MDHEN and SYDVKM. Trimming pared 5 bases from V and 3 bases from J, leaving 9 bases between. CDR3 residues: CASSVLRTDTQYF. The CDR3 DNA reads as TGTGCCAGCAGTGTCCTACGAACAGATACGCAGTATTTT.

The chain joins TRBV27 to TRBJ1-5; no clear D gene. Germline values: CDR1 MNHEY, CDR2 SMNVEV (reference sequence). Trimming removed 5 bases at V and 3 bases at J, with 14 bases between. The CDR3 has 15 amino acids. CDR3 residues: CASSPSGRNNQPQHF. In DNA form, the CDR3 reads TGTGCCAGCAGTCCCTCAGGCAGAAACAATCAGCCCCAGCATTTT.

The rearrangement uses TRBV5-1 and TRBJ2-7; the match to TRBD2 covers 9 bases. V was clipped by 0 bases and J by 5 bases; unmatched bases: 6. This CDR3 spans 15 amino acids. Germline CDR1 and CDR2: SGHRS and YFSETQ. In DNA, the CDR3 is TGCGCCAGCAGCTTGGTAGCGGGAGAGCTCAACGAGCAGTACTTC. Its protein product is CASSLVAGELNEQYF. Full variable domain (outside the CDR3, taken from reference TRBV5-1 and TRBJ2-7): KAGVTQTPRYLIKTRGQQVTLSCSPISGHRSVSWYQQTPGQGLQFLFEYFSETQRNKGNFPGRFSGRQFSNSRSEMNVSTLELGDSALYLCASSLVAGELNEQYFGPGTRLTVT.

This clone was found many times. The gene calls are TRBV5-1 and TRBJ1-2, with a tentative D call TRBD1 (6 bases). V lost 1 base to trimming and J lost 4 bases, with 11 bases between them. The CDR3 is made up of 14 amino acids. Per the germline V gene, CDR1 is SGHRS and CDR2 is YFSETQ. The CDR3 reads CASSLYRESYGYTF. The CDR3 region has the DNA TGCGCCAGCAGCTTGTACAGGGAGTCCTATGGCTACACCTTC.